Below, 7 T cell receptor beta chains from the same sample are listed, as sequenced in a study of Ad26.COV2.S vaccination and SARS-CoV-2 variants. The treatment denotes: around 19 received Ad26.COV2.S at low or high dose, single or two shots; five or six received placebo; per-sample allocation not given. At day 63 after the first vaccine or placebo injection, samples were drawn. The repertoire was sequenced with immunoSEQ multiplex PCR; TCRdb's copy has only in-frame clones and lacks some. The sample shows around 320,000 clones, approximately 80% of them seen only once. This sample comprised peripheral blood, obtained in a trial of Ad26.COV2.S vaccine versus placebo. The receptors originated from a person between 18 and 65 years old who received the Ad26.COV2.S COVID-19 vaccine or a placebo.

CDR3 coding DNA: TGTGCCAGCAGCCCCCGTGCCGGGACTACCAATGAGCAGTTCTTC. Translating it yields CASSPRAGTTNEQFF. The genes are TRBV5-5 and TRBJ2-1, with TRBD2 identical over 7 bases. The J segment lost 6 bases and the V segment lost 4 bases, leaving 10 bases of the junction unmatched. In germline, CDR1 is SGHKS, CDR2 YYEKEE (reference sequence). This CDR3 comprises 15 residues.

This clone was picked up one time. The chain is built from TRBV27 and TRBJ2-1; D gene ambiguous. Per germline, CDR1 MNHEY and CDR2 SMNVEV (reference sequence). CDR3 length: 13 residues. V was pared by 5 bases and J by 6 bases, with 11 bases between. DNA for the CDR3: TGTGCCAGCAGTGCGGTTCGAAGCAATGAGCAGTTCTTC. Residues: CASSAVRSNEQFF.

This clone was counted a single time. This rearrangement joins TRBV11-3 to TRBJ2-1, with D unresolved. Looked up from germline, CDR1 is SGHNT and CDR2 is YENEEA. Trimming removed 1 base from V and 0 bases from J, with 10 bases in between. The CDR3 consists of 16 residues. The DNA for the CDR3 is TGTGCCAGCAGCTTAGTCGTTACGTACTCCTACAATGAGCAGTTCTTC. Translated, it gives CASSLVVTYSYNEQFF.

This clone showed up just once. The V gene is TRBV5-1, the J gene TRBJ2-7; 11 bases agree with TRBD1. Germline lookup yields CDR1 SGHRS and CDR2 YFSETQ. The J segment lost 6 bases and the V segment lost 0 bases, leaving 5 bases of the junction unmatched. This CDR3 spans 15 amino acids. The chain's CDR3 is CASSLGGQGALEQYF. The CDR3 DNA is TGCGCCAGCAGCTTGGGCGGACAGGGGGCTCTCGAGCAGTACTTC.

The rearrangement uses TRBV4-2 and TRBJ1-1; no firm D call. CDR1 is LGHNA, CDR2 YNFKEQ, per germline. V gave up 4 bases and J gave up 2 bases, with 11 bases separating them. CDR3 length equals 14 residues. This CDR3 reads CASSRTGINTEAFF. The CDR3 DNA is TGTGCCAGCAGCCGGACGGGGATCAACACTGAAGCTTTCTTT.

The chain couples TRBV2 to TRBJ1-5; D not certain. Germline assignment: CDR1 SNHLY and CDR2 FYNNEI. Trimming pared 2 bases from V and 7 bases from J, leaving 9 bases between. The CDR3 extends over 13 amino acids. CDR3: CASSELSKQPQHF. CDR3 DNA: TGTGCCAGCAGTGAACTGTCTAAACAGCCCCAGCATTTT.

For the CDR3, the DNA is TGTGCCAGTAGTTGGACAGAACCTAGCAATCAGCCCCAGCATTTT. Its protein product is CASSWTEPSNQPQHF. The V call is TRBV19, the J call TRBJ1-5; D is possibly TRBD1 (6 bases). Germline-derived CDR1 and CDR2 are LNHDA and SQIVND (reference sequence). The CDR3 extends over 15 amino acids. The V and J ends lost 5 bases and 0 bases respectively, with 11 bases between them. The full variable domain, its missing parts supplied by reference TRBV19 and TRBJ1-5, is DGGITQSPKYLFRKEGQNVTLSCEQNLNHDAMYWYRQDPGQGLRLIYYSQIVNDFQKGDIAEGYSVSREKKESFPLTVTSAQKNPTAFYLCASSWTEPSNQPQHFGDGTRLSIL.